This note documents a single T cell receptor beta chain sequence. The antigen is unknown. The method was immunoSEQ multiplex PCR; TCRdb's version includes in-frame clones alone and lacks a portion of them. The sample consists of over 200,000 clones, roughly 90% of them appearing once. This sample was included in a study of cytomegalovirus exposure and HLA in healthy donors. Study in general: In a later analysis, it was reported that the 110 or so validation repertoires had been produced on the same platform as the roughly 700 repertoires belonging to the first cohort. Study conclusions and caveats: The tendency of first-cohort TCR clusters to co-occur in the approximately 120 validation repertoires was identified by a subsequent analysis. The majority of TCR sequences were rare, yet some public TCRs appeared in many donors. Cytomegalovirus association was assigned to around 150 TCR beta chains.

The CDR3 totals 15 residues. Germline loops: CDR1 SGHTA, CDR2 FQGNSA. The junction had 1 base not matched to a gene; V was cut back by 2 bases and J by 3 bases. The source of this sequence is a woman aged 18-29 years in good health and CMV-seronegative. The chain uses TRBV7-2 and TRBJ2-2, with 9 bases matching TRBD2. The sample taken for sequencing was PBMCs. DNA for the CDR3: TGTGCCAGCAGCTTACAGCGGGGGGACACCGGGGAGCTGTTTTTT. This sequence encodes CASSLQRGDTGELFF.